This T cell receptor beta chain originates from a study of cytomegalovirus exposure and HLA in healthy donors. The study's findings and limits: Being productive about 90% or about 30% of the time was typical of most TCR beta V segments in an earlier analysis. Generally TCR sequences proved uncommon, though certain public TCRs appeared in numerous donors. Another analysis was done later, and it associated 16,951 TCR beta sequences with HLA alleles at 0.05 false discovery rate.

Deletions cut 1 base from V and 6 bases from J, with 22 bases between. The germline gives CDR1 GTSNPN, CDR2 SVGIG (reference sequence). This CDR3 has 17 residues. The PCR made use of 60 Vbeta and 13 Jbeta primers. Profiled with immunoSEQ multiplex PCR; TCRdb holds only in-frame clones, not every one. The sample shows approximately 210,000 clones, roughly 85% of them seen only once. This clone has a handful of counts. Its specificity is unknown. V and J are TRBV30 and TRBJ1-5; possibly TRBD1 for D (6 bases). Sequencing used PBMCs. The receptor was derived from a male donor in good health and CMV-seronegative. CDR3 nucleotides: TGTGCCTGGAGTGAAATAAAGGGACACGGCATTTCTCAGCCCCAGCATTTT. Translating it yields CAWSEIKGHGISQPQHF.